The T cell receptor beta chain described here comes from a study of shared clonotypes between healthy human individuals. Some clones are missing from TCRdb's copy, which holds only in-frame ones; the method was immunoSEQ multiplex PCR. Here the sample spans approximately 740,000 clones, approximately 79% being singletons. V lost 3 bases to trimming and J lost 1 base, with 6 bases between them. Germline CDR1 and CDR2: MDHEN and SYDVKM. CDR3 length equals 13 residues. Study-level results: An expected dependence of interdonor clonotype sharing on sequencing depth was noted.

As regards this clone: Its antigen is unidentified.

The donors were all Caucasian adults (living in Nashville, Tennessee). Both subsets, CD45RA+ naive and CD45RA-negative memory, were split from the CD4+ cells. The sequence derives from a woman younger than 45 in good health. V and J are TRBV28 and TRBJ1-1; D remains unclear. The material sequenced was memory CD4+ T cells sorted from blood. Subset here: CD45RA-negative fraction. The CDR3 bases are TGTGCCAGCAGTTTCCCGGCGAACACTGAAGCTTTCTTT. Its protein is CASSFPANTEAFF.